This TCR beta chain comes out of a study of blood T cell repertoires in COVID-19. Study-level information: Both acute and convalescent COVID-19 samples were obtained from the United States, Italy and Spain. T cells, B-cell-depleted T cells, or PBMCs provided the cDNA or gDNA that served as material.

Under the authors' procedure: Researchers report that nucleated cell counts were estimated from reference gene primer amplification. The table came from immunoSEQ multiplex PCR; TCRdb's copy has only in-frame clones and leaves some out. The V and J calls and clone size are taken from that table; D and trimming were inferred from the DNA. The sample gives some 19,000 clones, 65% to 90% of which show up once; roughly 60% is in the top ten. V was shortened by 3 bases and J by 4 bases, with 9 bases between the two germline ends. The CDR3 has 13 amino acids. The source material was peripheral blood. The genes are TRBV12-3 or TRBV12-4 and TRBJ1-1; possibly TRBD1 for D (5 bases). The clonotype comes from a man older than 75 with acute or convalescent COVID-19. CDR3 sequence: CASSLLGGTEAFF. The CDR3 DNA reads TGTGCCAGCAGTTTGTTGGGGGGCACTGAAGCTTTCTTT.